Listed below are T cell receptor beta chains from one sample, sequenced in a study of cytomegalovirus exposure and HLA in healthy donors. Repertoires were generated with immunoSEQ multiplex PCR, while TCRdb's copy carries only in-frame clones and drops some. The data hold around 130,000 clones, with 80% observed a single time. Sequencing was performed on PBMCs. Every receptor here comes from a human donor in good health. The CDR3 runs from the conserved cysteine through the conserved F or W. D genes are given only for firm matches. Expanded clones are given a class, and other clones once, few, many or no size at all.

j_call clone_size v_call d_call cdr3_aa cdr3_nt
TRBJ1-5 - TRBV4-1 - CASSQDLKFGNQPQHF TGCGCCAGCAGCCAAGATCTAAAATTCGGCAATCAGCCCCAGCATTTT
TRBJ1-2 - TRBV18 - CASSPRLGVADSAYGYTF TGTGCCAGCTCACCAAGGCTAGGTGTCGCGGACAGTGCTTATGGCTACACCTTC
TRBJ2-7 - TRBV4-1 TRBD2 CASSTRTSGGPDYEQYF TGCGCCAGCAGCACACGGACTAGCGGGGGCCCCGACTACGAGCAGTACTTC
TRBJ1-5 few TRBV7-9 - CASSDSQVSKPQHF TGTGCCAGCAGCGACTCACAGGTTTCGAAGCCCCAGCATTTT
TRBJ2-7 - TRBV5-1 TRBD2 CASRAILSGGIYEQYF TGCGCCAGCAGAGCGATACTTAGCGGGGGCATCTACGAGCAGTACTTC
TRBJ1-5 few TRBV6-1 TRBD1 CASSESRGLSTQPQHF TGTGCCAGCAGTGAGAGCAGGGGGCTTTCGACTCAGCCCCAGCATTTT
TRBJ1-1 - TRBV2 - CASSFATVPNTEAFF TGTGCCAGCAGTTTTGCGACAGTCCCGAACACTGAAGCTTTCTTT
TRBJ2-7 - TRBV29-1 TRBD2 CSVAGGRLNPYEQYF TGCAGCGTGGCGGGGGGGCGACTTAATCCCTACGAGCAGTACTTC
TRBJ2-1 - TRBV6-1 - CASSEAQDSIYNEQFF TGTGCCAGCAGTGAAGCGCAAGACAGTATCTACAATGAGCAGTTCTTC
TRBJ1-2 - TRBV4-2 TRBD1 CASSPRGAGLDRGYTF TGTGCCAGCAGCCCCAGGGGGGCAGGGTTGGATCGGGGCTACACCTTC
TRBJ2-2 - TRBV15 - CATSRDTAIGAGELFF TGTGCCACCAGCAGAGATACAGCTATCGGGGCCGGGGAGCTGTTTTTT
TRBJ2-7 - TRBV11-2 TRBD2 CASRDTGGWGQSYEQYF TGTGCCAGCAGGGATACGGGGGGATGGGGCCAGTCCTACGAGCAGTACTTC
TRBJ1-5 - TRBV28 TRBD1 CASSLRQGDNQPQHF TGTGCCAGCAGTTTAAGACAGGGTGACAATCAGCCCCAGCATTTT
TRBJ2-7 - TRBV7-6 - CASSLAQGSNEQYF TGTGCCAGCAGCTTAGCGCAGGGAAGTAACGAGCAGTACTTC
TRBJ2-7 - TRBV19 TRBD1 CATSGTGGYEQYF TGTGCCACCTCCGGGACAGGGGGCTACGAGCAGTACTTC
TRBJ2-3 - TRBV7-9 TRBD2 CASSLRLAGTTDTQYF TGTGCCAGCAGCTTACGACTAGCGGGAACCACAGATACGCAGTATTTT
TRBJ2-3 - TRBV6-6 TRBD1 CASITQGAGADTQYF TGTGCCAGCATCACACAGGGGGCCGGTGCAGATACGCAGTATTTT
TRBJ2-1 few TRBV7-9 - CASSSRGRGKTNEQFF TGTGCCAGCAGCTCAAGAGGGCGGGGTAAGACCAATGAGCAGTTCTTC
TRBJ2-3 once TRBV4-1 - CASSHPGENTDTQYF TGCGCCAGCAGCCACCCGGGGGAGAACACAGATACGCAGTATTTT
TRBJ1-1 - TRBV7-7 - CASSLAQGLRTEAFF TGTGCTAGCAGCTTAGCGCAGGGCCTCCGCACTGAAGCTTTCTTT
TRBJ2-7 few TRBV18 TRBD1 CASSPDRVGQYF TGTGCCAGCTCGCCTGACAGGGTAGGGCAGTACTTC
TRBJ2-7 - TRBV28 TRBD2 CASSLYGGTSGGYPYEQYF TGTGCCAGCAGTTTGTACGGTGGGACTAGCGGGGGGTATCCCTACGAGCAGTACTTC
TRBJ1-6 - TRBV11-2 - CASSLADSPLHF TGTGCCAGCAGCTTAGCGGATTCACCCCTCCACTTT
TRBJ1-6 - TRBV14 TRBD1 CASSPQTGNFSPLHF TGTGCCAGCAGCCCGCAGACAGGGAATTTTTCACCCCTCCACTTT
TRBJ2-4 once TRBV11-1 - CASSLGGGNIQYF TGTGCCAGCAGCTTAGGGGGCGGAAACATTCAGTACTTC
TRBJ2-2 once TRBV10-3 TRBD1 CANRAGTGGEGGTGELFF TGTGCCAACCGAGCTGGGACAGGGGGCGAAGGGGGCACCGGGGAGCTGTTTTTT
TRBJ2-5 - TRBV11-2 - CASSDGPGKRETQYF TGTGCCAGCAGCGACGGCCCAGGGAAGCGAGAGACCCAGTACTTC
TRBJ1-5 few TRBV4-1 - CASSQVPQNDQPQHF TGCGCCAGCAGCCAGGTCCCACAGAATGATCAGCCCCAGCATTTT
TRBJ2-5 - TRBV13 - CASSLREPQETQYF TGTGCCAGCAGCCTCAGGGAACCTCAAGAGACCCAGTACTTC
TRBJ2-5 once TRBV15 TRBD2 CATSRDSGGATETQYF TGTGCCACCAGCAGAGATAGCGGGGGGGCCACAGAGACCCAGTACTTC
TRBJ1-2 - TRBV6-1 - CASSLGGEGRYGYTF TGTGCCAGCAGTCTAGGGGGGGAAGGAAGGTATGGCTACACCTTC
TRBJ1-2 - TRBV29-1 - CSVRGQGGYGYTF TGCAGCGTGAGGGGTCAGGGAGGCTATGGCTACACCTTC
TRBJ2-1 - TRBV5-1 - CASSLDTIYNEQFF TGCGCCAGCAGCTTGGACACAATCTACAATGAGCAGTTCTTC
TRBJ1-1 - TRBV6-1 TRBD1 CASSTGGAGTEAFF TGTGCCAGCAGTACAGGGGGCGCGGGAACTGAAGCTTTCTTT
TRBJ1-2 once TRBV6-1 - CASSEGRQGNYGYTF TGTGCCAGCAGTGAAGGCCGTCAGGGAAACTATGGCTACACCTTC
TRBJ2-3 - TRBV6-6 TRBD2 CASSYFSGGTDTQYF TGTGCCAGCAGTTACTTTAGCGGGGGCACAGATACGCAGTATTTT
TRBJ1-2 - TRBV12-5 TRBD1 CASGLEQGAAYGYTF TGTGCTAGTGGTTTAGAACAGGGGGCGGCCTATGGCTACACCTTC
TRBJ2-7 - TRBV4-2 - CASSQGGAHVGYEQYF TGTGCCAGCAGCCAAGGTGGGGCCCACGTTGGCTACGAGCAGTACTTC
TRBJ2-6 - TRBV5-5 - CASSSNSGANVLTF TGTGCCAGCAGTAGTAACTCTGGGGCCAACGTCCTGACTTTC
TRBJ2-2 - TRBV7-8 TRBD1 CASSFDRGGELFF TGTGCCAGCAGCTTCGACAGGGGCGGGGAGCTGTTTTTT
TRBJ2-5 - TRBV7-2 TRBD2 CASSRLAGNQETQYF TGTGCCAGCAGCCGACTAGCGGGAAACCAAGAGACCCAGTACTTC
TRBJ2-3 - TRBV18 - CASSPPWPEEVTDTQYF TGTGCCAGCTCACCACCATGGCCAGAGGAAGTCACAGATACGCAGTATTTT
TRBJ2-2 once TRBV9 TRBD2 CASSTGGAGHTGELFF TGTGCCAGCTCTACGGGGGGGGCCGGGCACACCGGGGAGCTGTTTTTT
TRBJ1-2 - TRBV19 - CASTLSQGNYGYTF TGTGCCAGTACCCTCTCACAGGGTAACTATGGCTACACCTTC
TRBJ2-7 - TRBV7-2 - CASSLRGEREQYF TGTGCCAGCAGTCTCAGGGGTGAGCGGGAGCAGTACTTC